These 25 T cell receptor beta chains were sequenced from one sample in a study of T cell changes during pregnancy in multiple sclerosis. Assay: immunoSEQ multiplex PCR; the TCRdb copy retains only in-frame clones and omits some. Here the sample spans some 74,000 clones, 85% to 95% being singletons. The sample in question was peripheral blood, obtained before pregnancy. The receptors derive from a female donor with multiple sclerosis, enrolled in a pregnancy study.

The CDR3 DNA reads as TGTGCCAGCAGCTTAGCTTCGTGGAGGCAGAACACTGAAGCTTTCTTT. This sequence encodes CASSLASWRQNTEAFF. The chain uses TRBV7-9 and TRBJ1-1; D gene unclear. The V end was cut by 0 bases, the J end by 1 base, with 12 bases between. This CDR3 comprises 16 residues. CDR1 is SEHNR, CDR2 FQNEAQ, per germline (reference sequence).

The chain combines TRBV29-1 with TRBJ1-2; the D gene is possibly TRBD1 (5 bases). The germline V and J ends were trimmed by 5 bases and 6 bases, with 19 bases remaining between them. The CDR3 consists of 14 residues. Germline CDR1 SQVTM, CDR2 ANQGSEA. The CDR3 sequence is CSVNHLGGEDGYTF. The CDR3 nucleotides read TGCAGCGTTAACCACCTGGGAGGGGAAGATGGCTACACCTTC.

The chain couples TRBV5-4 to TRBJ2-1, with 10 bases lining up with TRBD2. Germline CDR1 SGHNT, CDR2 YYREEE (reference sequence). This CDR3 comprises 18 residues. The trim removed 3 bases at V and 10 bases at J, leaving 19 bases unmatched. CDR3 DNA sequence: TGTGCCAGCAGCTACAGGCTTTGGACTAGCGGAGGAGAAGAGGAGCAGTTCTTC. This codes for CASSYRLWTSGGEEEQFF.

CDR3: CATGQPGTSGGELFF. In DNA, the CDR3 is TGTGCCACGGGACAGCCAGGGACTAGCGGGGGGGAGCTGTTTTTT. The chain has TRBV2 and TRBJ2-2, with 12 positions matching TRBD2. This CDR3 is built from 15 residues. Germline V gene sequence: CDR1 SNHLY, CDR2 FYNNEI. J was trimmed by 8 bases and V by 10 bases; bases with no gene match: 11.

V usage is TRBV30 and J usage is TRBJ2-7; no reliable D call. CDR3 length: 13 residues. The germline V and J ends were trimmed by 4 bases and 7 bases, with 17 bases remaining between them. The germline CDR1 and CDR2 sequences are GTSNPN and SVGIG (reference sequence). DNA for the CDR3: TGTGCCTGGACTCTCCGACTCTCGGAGGAGCAGTACTTC. It specifies CAWTLRLSEEQYF.

V gene TRBV5-8 combines with J gene TRBJ2-7, with D possibly TRBD1 on 6 matching bases. Germline CDR1 is SGHTS and CDR2 is YDEGEE. V was pared by 6 bases and J by 3 bases, with 25 bases between. This CDR3 has 17 residues. The CDR3 is CASTRPGPGVGFYEQYF. The CDR3 nucleotides read TGTGCCAGCACCCGACCGGGCCCAGGGGTGGGTTTCTACGAGCAGTACTTC.

J is TRBJ2-2 and V is TRBV5-1; the D is unclear. Trimming pared 1 base from V and 1 base from J, leaving 5 bases between. This CDR3 comprises 14 residues. The germline V gene has CDR1 SGHRS and CDR2 YFSETQ. DNA for the CDR3: TGCGCCAGCAGCTTGAACGGGAACACCGGGGAGCTGTTTTTT. Encoded protein: CASSLNGNTGELFF.

The rearrangement links TRBV28 to TRBJ1-1; 7 positions agree with TRBD1. The CDR3 totals 14 residues. The V and J ends lost 5 bases and 1 base, in that order; junction bases with no gene match: 4. CDR1 is MDHEN, CDR2 SYDVKM, per germline. CDR3 sequence: CASSRPGGNTEAFF. In nucleotides, the CDR3 is TGTGCCAGCAGTCGTCCAGGGGGGAACACTGAAGCTTTCTTT.

This chain joins TRBV30 and TRBJ1-6, with TRBD1 identical over 7 bases. With V trimmed by 5 bases and J by 6 bases, 4 bases remained unmatched. Germline V gene data show CDR1 as GTSNPN and CDR2 as SVGIG (reference sequence). The CDR3 is 13 amino acids. As DNA, the CDR3 is TGTGCCTGGGAGAACAGGGGTAATTCACCCCTCCACTTT. This sequence encodes CAWENRGNSPLHF.

The genes are TRBV7-2 and TRBJ2-1; D remains unclear. This CDR3 is built from 15 residues. Germline V CDR1 and CDR2: SGHTA, FQGNSA. Trimming took off 7 bases at V and 0 bases at J, with 13 bases between the two ends. CDR3 residues: CASTRLDLSYNEQFF. CDR3 in DNA: TGTGCCAGCACCCGATTAGATCTCTCCTACAATGAGCAGTTCTTC.

The chain recombines TRBV10-3 with TRBJ2-7, with 10 bases fitting TRBD2. The germline V gene encodes CDR1 ENHRY and CDR2 SYGVKD. Trimming at V came to 6 bases and at J to 5 bases, leaving 7 bases not matched to a gene. The CDR3 sequence is 14 residues long. The CDR3 sequence is CAIRASGGADEQYF. CDR3 in DNA: TGTGCCATCAGAGCTAGCGGGGGAGCAGACGAGCAGTACTTC.

This clone showed up just a few times. At one of its ends the junction is not consistent with the germline gene, which may arise from a read error. The chain joins TRBV7-7 to TRBJ2-2; the match to TRBD2 covers 13 bases. This CDR3 is built from 16 residues. Per the germline V gene, CDR1 is SSHAT and CDR2 is FNYEAQ (reference sequence). CDR3 bases: TGTGCTAGCAGCCCTAGGACTAGCGGGAGCCCCGGGGAGCTGTTTTTT. Translating gives CASSPRTSGSPGELFF.

The chain carries TRBV30 and TRBJ2-1, with 7 nucleotides matching TRBD1. With V trimmed by 1 base and J by 11 bases, 8 bases remained unmatched. Germline V lookup: CDR1 GTSNPN, CDR2 SVGIG (reference sequence). This CDR3 is 13 amino acids long. The CDR3 here is CAWSAIQGKQQFF. The CDR3 DNA reads TGTGCCTGGAGTGCGATACAGGGGAAACAGCAGTTCTTC. Full variable domain (missing parts from reference TRBV30 and TRBJ2-1): SQTIHQWPATLVQPVGSPLSLECTVEGTSNPNLYWYRQAAGRGLQLLFYSVGIGQISSEVPQNLSASRPQDRQFILSSKKLLLSDSGFYLCAWSAIQGKQQFFGPGTRLTVL.

V and J are TRBV29-1 and TRBJ2-3, with TRBD2 identical over 7 bases. CDR1 and CDR2 from the germline V gene are SQVTM and ANQGSEA. This CDR3 is built from 14 residues. The trim removed 4 bases at V and 5 bases at J, leaving 9 bases unmatched. The CDR3 sequence: CSVVSREYVDTQYF. For the CDR3, the DNA is TGCAGCGTTGTGTCGCGGGAGTATGTAGATACGCAGTATTTT.

This clone was observed a few times. The rearrangement uses TRBV19 and TRBJ1-2; the D is unclear. From germline, CDR1 is LNHDA and CDR2 SQIVND (reference sequence). This CDR3 has 13 amino acids. V gave up 9 bases and J gave up 4 bases, with 15 bases separating them. The CDR3 spells CASFFGSGYGYTF. The DNA for the CDR3 is TGTGCCAGCTTTTTCGGGTCGGGCTATGGCTACACCTTC.

This chain uses TRBV9 with TRBJ2-1; TRBD2 aligns across 15 bases. The V segment lost 2 bases and the J segment 5 bases; nucleotides outside the gene matches: 14. Germline V gene lookup returns CDR1 SGDLS and CDR2 YYNGEE. CDR3 length: 20 amino acids. CDR3 bases: TGTGCCAGCAGCGTCCACCTTGGGACTAGCGGGAGGCGTACGAACAATGAGCAGTTCTTC. It yields the protein CASSVHLGTSGRRTNNEQFF. The whole variable domain, filled in from reference TRBV9 and TRBJ2-1, reads DSGVTQTPKHLITATGQRVTLRCSPRSGDLSVYWYQQSLDQGLQFLIQYYNGEERAKGNILERFSAQQFPDLHSELNLSSLELGDSALYFCASSVHLGTSGRRTNNEQFFGPGTRLTVL.

The chain recombines TRBV7-9 with TRBJ2-7; possibly TRBD2 for D (6 bases). V lost 4 bases and J lost 4, with 11 bases in between. Germline CDR1 reads SEHNR; CDR2 reads FQNEAQ (reference sequence). The CDR3 has 13 residues. The chain's CDR3 is CASSSPTRYEQYF. For the CDR3, the DNA is TGTGCCAGCAGCTCTCCGACTAGGTACGAGCAGTACTTC.

V is TRBV7-2 and J is TRBJ2-5; weak D call: TRBD2 (5 bases). The J call may be in error: the DNA end matches TRBJ2-7 better. The germline V gene has CDR1 SGHTA and CDR2 FQGNSA. The CDR3 sequence is 14 residues long. The CDR3 reads CASSLVEGPHEQYF. Here the CDR3 DNA reads TGTGCCAGCAGCTTAGTCGAGGGCCCCCACGAGCAGTACTTC.

The chain is built from TRBV5-4 and TRBJ2-2, with 10 bases lining up with TRBD2. V was clipped by 1 base and J by 5 bases; unmatched bases: 8. Germline-derived CDR1 and CDR2 are SGHNT and YYREEE (reference sequence). The CDR3 totals 17 residues. The CDR3 region has the DNA TGTGCCAGCAGCTTGTGGCTAGCGGGAGTTGGTACCGGGGAGCTGTTTTTT. It yields the protein CASSLWLAGVGTGELFF.

The chain joins TRBV25-1 to TRBJ2-2; weak D call: TRBD2 (6 bases). This CDR3 contains 17 residues. Germline V gene data show CDR1 as MGHDK and CDR2 as SYGVNS. V gave up 2 bases and J gave up 1 base, with 14 bases separating them. CDR3 protein: CASSEHVAGLNTGELFF. CDR3 DNA: TGTGCCAGCAGTGAACATGTTGCGGGGTTGAACACCGGGGAGCTGTTTTTT.

About this clone: Germline is not matched at one junction end, which may reflect a read error. CDR3 DNA: TGCACCAGCAGCAAAACAGGGGGCTCAGACGGTGGAGATACGCAGTATTTT. Translated: CTSSKTGGSDGGDTQYF. This sequence joins TRBV4-1 and TRBJ2-3; 9 bases are shared with TRBD1. The germline V gene has CDR1 MGHRA and CDR2 YSYEKL. The CDR3 runs to 17 residues.

The chain has TRBV5-6 and TRBJ2-3; 7 bases fit TRBD1. The CDR3 extends over 15 amino acids. Germline lookup yields CDR1 SGHDT and CDR2 YYEEEE. V lost 2 bases to trimming and J lost 3 bases; unmatched junction nucleotides: 6. CDR3: CASSFRGRETDTQYF. CDR3 coding DNA: TGTGCCAGCAGCTTTAGGGGGCGCGAGACAGATACGCAGTATTTT.

This chain links TRBV5-4 with TRBJ1-2, with a possible D match to TRBD1 (5 bases). Germline loops: CDR1 SGHNT, CDR2 YYREEE (reference sequence). V gave up 1 base and J gave up 4 bases, with 14 bases separating them. The CDR3 is 15 residues long. This CDR3 is CASSLWQGTSYGYTF. The CDR3 nucleotides read TGTGCCAGCAGCTTGTGGCAGGGTACGTCCTATGGCTACACCTTC.

This chain joins TRBV10-2 and TRBJ1-5; a possible D gene is TRBD1 (5 bases). CDR1 is WSHSY, CDR2 SAAADI, per germline. Trimming removed 3 bases from V and 0 bases from J, with 15 bases in between. The CDR3 extends over 17 amino acids. The CDR3 DNA reads TGCGCCAGCAGTGAAGTCCAGGGTCCCAATAGCAATCAGCCCCAGCATTTT. Translated, it gives CASSEVQGPNSNQPQHF.

The chain employs TRBV7-2 and TRBJ2-7; maybe TRBD1 (6 bases). Germline loops: CDR1 SGHTA, CDR2 FQGNSA. The germline V and J ends were trimmed by 1 base and 1 base, with 8 bases remaining between them. The CDR3 consists of 14 residues. CDR3 sequence (DNA): TGTGCCAGCAGCTTAGACCAGGGGTCCTACGAGCAGTACTTC. Protein: CASSLDQGSYEQYF.